This section outlines one TCR beta chain sequence together with its context. From germline, CDR1 is MNHNY and CDR2 SVGAGI (reference sequence). V lost 2 bases to trimming and J lost 4 bases; unmatched junction nucleotides: 5. The CDR3 consists of 15 residues. A split of CD4+ cells into CD45RA+ naive and CD45RA-negative memory subsets was performed. This specimen belongs to a study of shared clonotypes between healthy human individuals. Sequenced by immunoSEQ multiplex PCR; TCRdb stores in-frame clones only, minus some. The sample yields some 2,500,000 clones, under 95% seen once. The material sequenced was naive CD4+ T cells from PBMCs. Subset denoted: CD45RA+ positively selected. The sequence was collected from a young man in good health. Some clones in this sample may be carry-over from other donors' samples. This chain links TRBV6-6 with TRBJ1-5, with 7 bases aligning to TRBD1. DNA of the CDR3: TGTGCCAGCAGTTACGGGGGACAGCAAAATCAGCCCCAGCATTTT. Protein: CASSYGGQQNQPQHF.